This TCR beta chain was obtained from a study of monozygotic twins with cystic fibrosis. About this clone itself: Its cognate antigen is unknown. One junction end does not reproduce the germline sequence, and a read error may be involved.

Germline-derived CDR1 and CDR2 are LNHNV and YYDKDF (reference sequence). CDR3 length equals 12 residues. The study's findings and limits: Shared CDR3 numbers were not associated with age, concordance or severity. J usage was most co-twin-similar in 8 of 16 pairs, V in 13. Clonality was generally low (median roughly 0.009), higher in the most severe patients.

Profiled with immunoSEQ multiplex PCR; TCRdb holds only in-frame clones, not every one. The repertoire holds tens of thousands of clones, 96% seen once, with around 2.5% in the top ten. J is TRBJ1-1 and V is TRBV15; tentative D call: TRBD1 (5 bases). This clonotype was obtained from a girl aged 2-9 years with cystic fibrosis. The sequenced sample was blood. This chain's CDR3 is CATSNSRQKLVF. The CDR3, as DNA: TGTGCCACCAGCAACTCACGACAGAAGCTAGTCTTT.